These T cell receptor beta chains were read from a single sample in a study of blood T cells in healthy people across ages. TCRdb recomputed calls from the 5' RACE reads with MiXCR, one row per CDR3 protein. The data show approximately 670,000 distinct CDR3 sequences, around 38% seen once. The sequenced material came from blood. The source of these receptors is an elderly man in good health. Each CDR3 is given with its conserved first and last residue.

CDR3	V	J
CASSPRTGVGTEQFF	TRBV11-3	TRBJ2-1
CSVGEAGGSYGYTF	TRBV29-1	TRBJ1-2
CASSVVPTRTDTQYF	TRBV9	TRBJ2-3
CASREAANTGELFF	TRBV2	TRBJ2-2
CASSSPGFVKETQYF	TRBV7-2	TRBJ2-5
CASLPPGATVGANVLTF	TRBV6-2/TRBV6-3	TRBJ2-6
CASSVSGGAAYNEQFF	TRBV9	TRBJ2-1
CASSSRRQGVGETQYF	TRBV5-1	TRBJ2-5
CSARDPLALPYNEQFF	TRBV20-1	TRBJ2-1
CATSTSNEQFF	TRBV3-1	TRBJ2-1
CASSDRGLSSYEQYF	TRBV10-2	TRBJ2-7
CASSLERGITEAFF	TRBV5-1	TRBJ1-1
CSARVVAGENQPQHF	TRBV20-1	TRBJ1-5
CAWSVRQDSNYGYTF	TRBV30	TRBJ1-2
CSARDPSQGGDEQFF	TRBV20-1	-
CSVEGSNGILSGYTF	TRBV29-1	TRBJ1-2
CASSSTSGRGDEQFF	TRBV7-3	TRBJ2-1
CASSQDRLAGADEQYF	TRBV4-2	TRBJ2-7
CASSLGDSLNQPQHF	TRBV7-9	TRBJ1-5
CASSYERGRTYNEQFF	TRBV6-2/TRBV6-3	TRBJ2-1
CASSQARANSPLHF	TRBV4-3	TRBJ1-6
CASSLAGTHSSYNSPLHF	TRBV27	TRBJ1-6